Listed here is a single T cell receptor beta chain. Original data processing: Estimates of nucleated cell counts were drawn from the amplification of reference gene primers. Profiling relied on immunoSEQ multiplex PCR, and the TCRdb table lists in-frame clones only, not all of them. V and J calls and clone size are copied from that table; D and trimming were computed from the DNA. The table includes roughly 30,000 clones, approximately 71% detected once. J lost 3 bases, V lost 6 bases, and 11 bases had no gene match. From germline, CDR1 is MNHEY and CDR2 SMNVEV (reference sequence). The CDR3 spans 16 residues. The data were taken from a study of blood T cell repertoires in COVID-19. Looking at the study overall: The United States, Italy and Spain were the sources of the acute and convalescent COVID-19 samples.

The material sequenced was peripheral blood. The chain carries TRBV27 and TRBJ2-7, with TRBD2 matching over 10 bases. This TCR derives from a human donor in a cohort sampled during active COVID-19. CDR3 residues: CASSQRVGTSDYEQYF. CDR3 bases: TGTGCCAGCAGCCAAAGGGTCGGGACTAGCGACTACGAGCAGTACTTC.